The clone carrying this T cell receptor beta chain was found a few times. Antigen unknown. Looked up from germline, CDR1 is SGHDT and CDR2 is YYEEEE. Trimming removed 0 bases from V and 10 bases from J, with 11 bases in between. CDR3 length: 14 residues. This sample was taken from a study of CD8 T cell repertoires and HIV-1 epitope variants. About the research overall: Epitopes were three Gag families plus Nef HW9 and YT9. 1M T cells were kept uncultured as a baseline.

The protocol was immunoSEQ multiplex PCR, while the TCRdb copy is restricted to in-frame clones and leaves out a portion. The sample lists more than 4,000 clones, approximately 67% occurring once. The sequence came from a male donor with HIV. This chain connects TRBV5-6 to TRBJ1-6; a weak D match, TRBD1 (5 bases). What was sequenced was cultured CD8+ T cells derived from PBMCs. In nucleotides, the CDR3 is TGTGCCAGCAGCTTGGGCAGGGAGGTCTCACCCCTCCACTTT. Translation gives CASSLGREVSPLHF.